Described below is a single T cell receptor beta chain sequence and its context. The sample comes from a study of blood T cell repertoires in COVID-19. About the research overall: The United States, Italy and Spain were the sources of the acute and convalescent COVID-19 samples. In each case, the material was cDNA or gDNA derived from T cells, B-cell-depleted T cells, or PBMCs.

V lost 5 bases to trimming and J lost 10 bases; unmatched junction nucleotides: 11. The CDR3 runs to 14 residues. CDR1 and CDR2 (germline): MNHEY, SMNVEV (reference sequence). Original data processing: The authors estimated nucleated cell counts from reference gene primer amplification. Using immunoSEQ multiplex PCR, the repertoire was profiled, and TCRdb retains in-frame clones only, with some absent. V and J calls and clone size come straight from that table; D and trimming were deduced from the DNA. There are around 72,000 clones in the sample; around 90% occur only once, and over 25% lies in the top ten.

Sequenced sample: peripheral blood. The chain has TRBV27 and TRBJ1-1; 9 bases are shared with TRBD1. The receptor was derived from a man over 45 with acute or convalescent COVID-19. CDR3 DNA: TGTGCCAGCAGTCCCCGGGACAGGGTCTTCGGAGCTTTCTTT. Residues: CASSPRDRVFGAFF.